Detailed here is one T cell receptor (beta chain). Germline V CDR1 and CDR2: SGHAT, FQNNGV. CDR3 length equals 15 residues. Trimming cost V 6 bases and J 1 base, with 15 bases left between them. The sample belongs to a study of blood T cell repertoires in COVID-19. Study-level information: Samples representing acute and convalescent COVID-19 were sourced from the United States, Italy and Spain.

Using immunoSEQ multiplex PCR, the repertoire was profiled, and TCRdb retains in-frame clones only, with some absent. The sample records some 50,000 clones, 88% being singletons. The specimen sequenced was peripheral blood. This sequence joins TRBV11-2 and TRBJ1-2; no reliable D call. The receptor was derived from a woman aged 70-85 years with active COVID-19. The CDR3 nucleotides are TGTGCCAGCAGTCCTCAGCCGTGGAGTAACTATGGCTACACCTTC. It specifies CASSPQPWSNYGYTF.